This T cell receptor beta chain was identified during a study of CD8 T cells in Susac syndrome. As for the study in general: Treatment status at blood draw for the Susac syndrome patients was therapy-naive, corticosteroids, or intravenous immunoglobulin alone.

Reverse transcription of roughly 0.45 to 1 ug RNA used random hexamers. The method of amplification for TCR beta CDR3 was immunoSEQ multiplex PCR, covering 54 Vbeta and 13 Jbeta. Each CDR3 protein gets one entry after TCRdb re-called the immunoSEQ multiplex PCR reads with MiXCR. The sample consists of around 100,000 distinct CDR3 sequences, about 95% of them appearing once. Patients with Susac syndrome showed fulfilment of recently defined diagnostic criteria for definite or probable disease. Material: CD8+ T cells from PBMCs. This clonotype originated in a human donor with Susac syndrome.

DNA of the CDR3: TGTGCCAGCAGCTTCGCAGGTTCCTCCTACGAGCAGTACTTC. Translation gives CASSFAGSSYEQYF. The V gene is TRBV5-6, the J gene TRBJ2-7; D is unclear. The CDR3 extends over 14 amino acids. V dropped 2 bases and J dropped 0 bases, with 9 bases sitting between them. Germline loops: CDR1 SGHDT, CDR2 YYEEEE.